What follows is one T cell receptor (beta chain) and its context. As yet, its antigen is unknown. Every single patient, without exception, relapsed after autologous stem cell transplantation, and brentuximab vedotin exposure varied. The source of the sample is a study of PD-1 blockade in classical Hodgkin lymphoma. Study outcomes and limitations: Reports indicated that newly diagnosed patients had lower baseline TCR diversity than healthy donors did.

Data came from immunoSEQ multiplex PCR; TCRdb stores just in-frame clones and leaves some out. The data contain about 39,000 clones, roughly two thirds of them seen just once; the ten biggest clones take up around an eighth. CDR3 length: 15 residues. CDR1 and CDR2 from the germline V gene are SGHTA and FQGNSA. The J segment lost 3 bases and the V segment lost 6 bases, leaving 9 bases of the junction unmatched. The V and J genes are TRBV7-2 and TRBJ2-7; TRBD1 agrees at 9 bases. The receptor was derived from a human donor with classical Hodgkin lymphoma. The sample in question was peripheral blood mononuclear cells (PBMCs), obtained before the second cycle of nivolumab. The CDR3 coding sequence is TGTGCCAGCAGAGAACAGGGGGCCACACTCTACGAGCAGTACTTC. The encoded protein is CASREQGATLYEQYF. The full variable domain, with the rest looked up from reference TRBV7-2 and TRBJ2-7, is GAGVSQSPSNKVTEKGKDVELRCDPISGHTALYWYRQSLGQGLEFLIYFQGNSAPDKSGLPSDRFSAERTGGSVSTLTIQRTQQEDSAVYLCASREQGATLYEQYFGPGTRLTVT.